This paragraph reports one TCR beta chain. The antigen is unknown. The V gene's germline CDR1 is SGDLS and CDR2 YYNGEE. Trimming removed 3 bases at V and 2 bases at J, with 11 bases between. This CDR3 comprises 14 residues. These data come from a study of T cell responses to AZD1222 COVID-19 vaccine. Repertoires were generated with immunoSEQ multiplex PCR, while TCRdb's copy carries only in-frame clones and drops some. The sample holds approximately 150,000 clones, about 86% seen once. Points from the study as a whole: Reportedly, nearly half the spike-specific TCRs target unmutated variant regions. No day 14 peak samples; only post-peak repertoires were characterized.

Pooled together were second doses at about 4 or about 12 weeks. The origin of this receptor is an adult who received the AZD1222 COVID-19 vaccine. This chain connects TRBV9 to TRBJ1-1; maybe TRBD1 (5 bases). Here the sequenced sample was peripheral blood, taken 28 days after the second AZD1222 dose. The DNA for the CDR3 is TGTGCCAGCAGCGCCAGGGCTTTAAACACTGAAGCTTTCTTT. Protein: CASSARALNTEAFF.